A single sample gave rise to the 5 T cell receptor beta chains below, sequenced in a study of identical twins. TCRdb reprocessed the 5' RACE reads with MiXCR, giving one entry per CDR3 protein. The sample has some 1,600,000 distinct CDR3 sequences, less than 35% seen once. The sample taken for sequencing was cord blood. These receptors came from a newborn girl in good health.

This clonotype appeared a few times. V usage is TRBV2 and J usage is TRBJ1-5; tentatively, D is TRBD1 (6 bases). Germline assignment: CDR1 SNHLY and CDR2 FYNNEI. Trimming cost V 5 bases and J 1 base, with 12 bases left between them. The CDR3 runs 15 residues. The CDR3 nucleotides are TGTGCCAGCAGTATACAGGGAGGAAGCAATCAGCCCCAGCATTTT. Translating it yields CASSIQGGSNQPQHF. The whole variable domain, remainder taken from reference TRBV2 and TRBJ1-5, is EPEVTQTPSHQVTQMGQEVILRCVPISNHLYFYWYRQILGQKVEFLVSFYNNEISEKSEIFDDQFSVERPDGSNFTLKIRSTKLEDSAMYFCASSIQGGSNQPQHFGDGTRLSIL.

There are a few counts of this clonotype. J is TRBJ1-1 and V is TRBV20-1; a possible D gene is TRBD1 (5 bases). Trimming took 2 bases from V and 7 from J, leaving 17 bases between them. The CDR3 is made up of 14 amino acids. Germline lookup yields CDR1 DFQATT and CDR2 SNEGSKA (reference sequence). The CDR3: CSARSGMGTGEAFF. DNA of the CDR3: TGCAGTGCTAGATCTGGGATGGGGACGGGTGAAGCTTTCTTT.

The chain links TRBV29-1 to TRBJ2-2, with 12 bases lining up with TRBD2. The CDR3 consists of 17 residues. The germline CDR1 and CDR2 sequences are SQVTM and ANQGSEA. After removal of 4 bases from V and 4 bases from J, the junction contained 10 bases not matched to a gene. DNA of the CDR3: TGCAGCGTTGGAGGGCTAGCGGGAGGGCCAGGCACCGGGGAGCTGTTTTTT. Translation: CSVGGLAGGPGTGELFF.

The chain links TRBV7-9 to TRBJ1-1; D uncertain. The CDR3 consists of 14 residues. Germline loops: CDR1 SEHNR, CDR2 FQNEAQ (reference sequence). The V and J ends lost 2 bases and 1 base respectively, with 8 bases between them. CDR3 protein: CASSLIDRNTEAFF. The CDR3, as DNA: TGTGCCAGCAGCTTAATCGATCGGAACACTGAAGCTTTCTTT.

The chain uses TRBV5-1 and TRBJ2-1; D remains ambiguous. CDR3 length equals 13 residues. Germline V gives CDR1 SGHRS, CDR2 YFSETQ. The V gene lost 1 base and the J gene lost 8 bases, with 10 bases spanning the gap. CDR3 sequence reads: CASSLSLLDEQFF. CDR3 in DNA: TGCGCCAGCAGCTTGTCTTTGTTGGATGAGCAGTTCTTC.